This TCR beta chain was identified during a study of shared clonotypes between healthy human individuals. General study points: Blood was the sole source, and tissue repertoires probably differ. Clonotype sharing across a few donors was observed for 4.5% to 6.5% of naive CD4 clonotypes. Estimated richness was generally greater in naive than memory subsets.

Using immunoSEQ multiplex PCR, the repertoire was profiled, and TCRdb retains in-frame clones only, with some absent. The data show around 83,000 clones, about 61% seen once. Concerning this clone: The antigen remains unidentified.

All donors were healthy HIV-negative adults lacking recent acute infections or vaccinations. Sequencing used memory CD8+ T cells sorted from blood. The sample's subset: CD45RO+ cells pooled with CCR7-negative TemRA cells. The source is a man aged 25-45 years in good health.

CDR3 residues: CSVVPTLNNEQFF. CDR3 nucleotides: TGCAGCGTTGTCCCGACATTAAACAATGAGCAGTTCTTC. The V gene is TRBV29-1, the J gene TRBJ2-1; D call uncertain. This CDR3 has 13 residues. Trimming took 4 bases from V and 5 from J, leaving 12 bases between them. Germline V gene sequence: CDR1 SQVTM, CDR2 ANQGSEA.